The clone carrying this T cell receptor beta chain has a handful of counts. The sample is drawn from a study of early T cells in non-severe SARS-CoV-2 infection. Whole-study context: Investigators sequenced bulk RNA drawn from unsorted whole blood, and chains remained unpaired.

Each CDR3 protein gets one entry after TCRdb re-called the 5' RACE reads with MiXCR. Of about 61,000 distinct CDR3 sequences listed, 9.5% to 15% are singletons. The CDR3 is made up of 14 amino acids. Germline V lookup: CDR1 MNHEY, CDR2 SMNVEV (reference sequence). V was trimmed by 6 bases and J by 2 bases, leaving 12 bases between them. This sequence joins TRBV27 and TRBJ2-3, with D uncertain. The specimen was whole blood, collected at baseline. This sequence was found in an adult who was a healthcare worker with PCR-confirmed SARS-CoV-2 infection or an uninfected control (not recorded which). The donor label of this sample is uncertain. CDR3 sequence reads: CASRSLASTDTQYF. The CDR3 nucleotides read TGTGCCAGCAGATCCCTGGCTTCCACAGATACGCAGTATTTT.